Below, 7 T cell receptor beta chains from the same sample are listed, as sequenced in a study of monozygotic twins with inflammatory bowel disease. Reprocessing the 5' RACE reads, TCRdb reports a single entry for every CDR3 protein and omits DNA. The sample holds 300,000 to 400,000 distinct CDR3 sequences. The source material was blood. These receptors were obtained from a human donor with ulcerative colitis or Crohn's disease, or a healthy co-twin of an affected twin (not recorded which).

This rearrangement joins TRBV6-6 to TRBJ2-7; TCRdb outputs TRBD2, but without DNA this stays unchecked. The CDR3 has 13 residues. CDR1 MNHNY and CDR2 SVGAGI come from the germline V gene (reference sequence). The CDR3 sequence: CASSYGRGYEQYF.

V gene TRBV7-2 combines with J gene TRBJ2-3; without DNA, the TCRdb call of TRBD1 cannot be checked. The CDR3 spans 16 residues. The V gene's germline CDR1 is SGHTA and CDR2 FQGNSA. Here the CDR3 reads CASSLLRGSPTDAQYF.

The chain uses TRBV6-6 and TRBJ2-7. The CDR3 is made up of 14 amino acids. Germline CDR1 and CDR2: MNHNY and SVGAGI (reference sequence). This CDR3 is CASSSGDALTEQYF.

V and J are TRBV12-3 or TRBV12-4 and TRBJ2-5; TCRdb's D call, TRBD2, is unchecked because there is no DNA. The CDR3 is 16 residues long. The chain's CDR3 is CASSSRTSLGRETQYF.

The rearrangement joins TRBV5-5 to TRBJ2-7; TCRdb's D gene call, TRBD1, goes unchecked for lack of DNA. The CDR3 spans 13 residues. The V gene's germline CDR1 is SGHKS and CDR2 YYEKEE (reference sequence). The CDR3 sequence is CASSFVGDHEQYF.

This chain uses TRBV7-2 with TRBJ1-4; TCRdb's D call, TRBD1, is unchecked because there is no DNA. The CDR3 extends over 17 amino acids. The V gene's germline CDR1 is SGHTA and CDR2 FQGNSA. The CDR3 loop reads CASSLAGGGQGSQKLFF.

The CDR3 here is CASSPDRDVSEQYF. The rearrangement uses TRBV5-4 and TRBJ2-7; TCRdb indicates TRBD1, and absent DNA this call remains unverified. Germline V gene data show CDR1 as SGHNT and CDR2 as YYREEE (reference sequence). The CDR3 runs to 14 residues.